A selection of T cell receptor beta chains follows, all from one sample in a study of identical twins. TCRdb redid the calling of the 5' RACE reads with MiXCR, one entry per CDR3 protein. This table holds 450,000 or so distinct CDR3 sequences, approximately 17% found once. Sequenced: naive T cells sorted from blood. These receptor sequences come from a man aged 50-60 years in good health. The CDR3 runs from the conserved cysteine through the conserved F or W.

length | J | V | CDR3
14 | TRBJ2-7 | TRBV6-1 | CASIKAGGSYEQYF
15 | TRBJ2-3 | TRBV20-1 | CSARTPREGTDTQYF
12 | TRBJ1-5 | TRBV6-2/TRBV6-3 | CATRSRDQPQHF
18 | TRBJ2-1 | TRBV12-3/TRBV12-4 | CASSLAHRGLASYNEQFF
16 | TRBJ2-3 | TRBV28 | CASSRLLAAGTDTQYF
15 | TRBJ1-2 | TRBV4-1 | CASSLRDGRDYGYTF
15 | TRBJ2-7 | TRBV20-1 | CSARDENRETHEQYF
12 | TRBJ1-5 | TRBV19 | CASSISHQPQHF
15 | TRBJ2-1 | TRBV19 | CASSIQEFTYNEQFF
14 | TRBJ1-1 | TRBV7-2 | CASSLMYSNTEAFF
15 | TRBJ2-5 | TRBV15 | CATSKGLAGLETQYF
15 | TRBJ2-7 | TRBV24-1 | CATSGGTSGGYEQYF
14 | TRBJ2-3 | TRBV28 | CASSLRGGADTQYF
15 | TRBJ2-2 | TRBV10-3 | CAISESQGASGELFF
17 | TRBJ2-2 | TRBV2 | CASSEMARDGGTGELFF
14 | TRBJ2-7 | TRBV3-1 | CASSQTSQFYEQYF
14 | TRBJ2-1 | TRBV5-1 | CASSLVGGVNEQFF
13 | TRBJ1-3 | TRBV7-2 | CASSFGGGNTIYF
15 | TRBJ2-4 | TRBV6-1 | CASASGEFGKNIQYF
15 | TRBJ1-2 | TRBV4-3 | CASSQAGKRSYGYTF
14 | TRBJ2-3 | TRBV29-1 | CSATGDPSTDTQYF
14 | TRBJ2-7 | TRBV4-2 | CASSQEAGAYEQYF
17 | TRBJ2-7 | TRBV27 | CASSLSVFGLSSYEQYF
22 | TRBJ2-3 | TRBV27 | CASSLSGQGRRARTTYTDTQYF
15 | TRBJ2-3 | TRBV7-9 | CASINRFRPTDTQYF
14 | TRBJ1-1 | TRBV7-3 | CASSPTGQGDEAFF
14 | TRBJ2-1 | TRBV27 | CASRSTSGRYEQFF
15 | TRBJ2-7 | TRBV9 | CASSPGTIKGLPQYF
13 | TRBJ2-7 | TRBV11-2 | CASSSWTGGEQYF
17 | TRBJ1-1 | TRBV4-2 | CASSQLFTTGAFTEAFF
11 | TRBJ2-5 | TRBV5-5 | CASSHDALKYF
12 | TRBJ1-5 | TRBV12-3/TRBV12-4 | CASSAQDQPQHF
14 | TRBJ2-1 | TRBV6-1 | CASSRQGGRNEQFF
15 | TRBJ1-2 | TRBV7-2 | CASSPIGLGRGRVTF
14 | TRBJ1-4 | TRBV9 | CASSVGFGNEKLFF
13 | TRBJ2-1 | TRBV20-1 | CSARDAGYNEQFF
15 | TRBJ2-7 | TRBV5-5 | CASSPFGRALYEQYF
15 | TRBJ2-1 | TRBV5-6 | CASSSGLVIVNEQFF
13 | TRBJ2-3 | TRBV5-6 | CASRPNWGNTQYF
16 | TRBJ2-7 | TRBV27 | CASSPVGGAASYEQYF
15 | TRBJ1-5 | TRBV2 | CASSRDSGNNQPQHF
14 | TRBJ2-2 | TRBV29-1 | CSVLRGVNTGELFF
15 | TRBJ2-7 | TRBV7-2 | CASSLVGDRDYEQYF
13 | TRBJ2-7 | TRBV5-6 | CASSLGEAYEQYF
15 | TRBJ1-2 | TRBV7-9 | CASSLGGGEHYGYTF
14 | TRBJ2-3 | TRBV20-1 | CSALAGGLPDTQYF
14 | TRBJ1-6 | TRBV20-1 | CSATTRGLNSPLHF
16 | TRBJ2-3 | TRBV12-3/TRBV12-4 | CASSLEGGGRTDTQYF
15 | TRBJ1-6 | TRBV6-5 | CASSSDILGNSPLHF
15 | TRBJ1-3 | TRBV4-1 | CASSQAQNSGNTIYF
12 | TRBJ1-1 | TRBV10-3 | CAISEWGPQAFF
13 | TRBJ1-2 | TRBV10-3 | CAISESRDYGYTF
16 | TRBJ2-7 | TRBV12-3/TRBV12-4 | CASTLLRAGRLDEQYF
16 | TRBJ2-2 | TRBV29-1 | CSASSTKPLNTGELFF
18 | TRBJ2-3 | TRBV7-8 | CASSLNSGTSGRTDTQYF
13 | TRBJ1-5 | TRBV18 | CATRDGSNQPQHF
14 | TRBJ2-5 | TRBV11-2 | CASSLVRAGETQYF
14 | TRBJ1-2 | TRBV7-2 | CASSFGSGSYGYTF
14 | TRBJ2-6 | TRBV12-3/TRBV12-4 | CASGTGAGANVLTF